Listed below are T cell receptor beta chains from one sample, sequenced in a study of T cell clusters in autoimmune cytopenias. TCRdb re-analyzed the multiplex PCR reads; it lists each CDR3 protein once, without DNA. The sample is made up of about 5,000 distinct CDR3 sequences, and the top ten hold 8.5% of it. The specimen was peripheral blood. These receptors were taken from a human donor with an autoimmune cytopenia or autoimmune hepatitis (not recorded which). The CDR3 runs from the conserved cysteine through the conserved F or W. Where a row states a size, it is once, few, many or the class of an expanded clone; other rows omit it.

j_gene | abundance | v_gene | CDR3aa
TRBJ2-7 | - | TRBV6-5 | CASSYRLQSYEQYF
TRBJ2-1 | large | TRBV29-1 | CSVRGESSYNEQFF
TRBJ1-6 | - | TRBV12-3/TRBV12-4 | CASRAGRNNSPLHF
TRBJ1-5 | - | TRBV12-3/TRBV12-4 | CASSFGENQPQHF
TRBJ2-7 | - | TRBV12-3/TRBV12-4 | CASSFDPEDEQYF
TRBJ2-1 | - | TRBV5-1 | CASTKTSGGYNEQFF
TRBJ2-2 | - | TRBV6-5 | CASTPRRAGLKNGELFF
TRBJ2-3 | - | TRBV12-3/TRBV12-4 | CASSAGHSTDTQYF
TRBJ1-2 | - | TRBV20-1 | CSARVRGGYGYTF
TRBJ2-7 | - | TRBV5-1 | CASSVTSGSSYEQYF
TRBJ1-3 | - | TRBV30 | CAWRKTGLSGNTIYF
TRBJ1-2 | - | TRBV15 | CATSRATGRLNYGYTF
TRBJ2-7 | medium-sized | TRBV14 | CASSKQGGYEQYF
TRBJ2-3 | medium-sized | TRBV30 | CAWVEGGSWTDTQYF
TRBJ2-7 | - | TRBV27 | CASSPLSGKGVYEQYF
TRBJ2-5 | - | TRBV7-2 | CASSLGAGARGTQYF
TRBJ1-1 | - | TRBV5-6 | CASSLAAQVNTEAFF
TRBJ1-2 | - | TRBV30 | CAWSPYPGGYTF
TRBJ2-2 | medium-sized | TRBV6-2/TRBV6-3 | CASSYRPHSGELFF
TRBJ2-2 | - | TRBV5-6 | CASSLRTSGDTGELFF
TRBJ2-2 | medium-sized | TRBV19 | CASRAGQGANTGELFF
TRBJ1-6 | - | TRBV11-1 | CASSLAGPSSNNSPLHF
TRBJ1-3 | - | TRBV6-2/TRBV6-3 | CASRLGRNSGNTIYF
TRBJ2-1 | medium-sized | TRBV15 | CATSSENPGQGAGNEQFF
TRBJ1-2 | - | TRBV30 | CAWSAGQPYGYTF
TRBJ1-1 | medium-sized | TRBV29-1 | CSVEDSARVSTEAFF
TRBJ2-3 | - | TRBV5-6 | CASSSLRSGPDTQYF
TRBJ1-3 | - | TRBV5-4 | CASSRDRGNGNTIYF
TRBJ1-1 | medium-sized | TRBV6-6 | CASRDRDKAFF
TRBJ2-7 | - | TRBV27 | CASSPGLAGHYEQYF
TRBJ1-1 | - | TRBV30 | CAWSVSENTEAFF